These 20 T cell receptor beta chains share one sample of origin, sequenced in a study of beta chain features in type 1 diabetes. Investigators reverse transcribed all isolated RNA, so they sequenced expressed TCRB transcripts. Libraries were prepared by immunoSEQ multiplex PCR; TCRdb keeps only in-frame clonotypes and omits some of them. Found here are hundreds of thousands of clones, more than 9.5% of them singletons; the top ten hold around 0.015%. Sequenced input: naive CD4+ T cells from blood. The receptors derive from a woman between 25 and 40 years old in good health.

This clone was detected a few times. The CDR3 bases are TGTGCCAGCAGCGTAGCTTACAGCTTAGACCGCTACGAGCAGTACTTC. Protein product: CASSVAYSLDRYEQYF. The chain combines TRBV9 with TRBJ2-7; D uncertain. Germline CDR1 SGDLS, CDR2 YYNGEE. The CDR3 contains 16 residues. Trimming stripped 0 bases from V and 3 bases from J, with 16 bases between.

This clone has only a few counts. V and J are TRBV25-1 and TRBJ2-1; D is possibly TRBD1 (6 bases). V was pared by 6 bases and J by 0 bases, with 12 bases between. Germline-derived CDR1 and CDR2 are MGHDK and SYGVNS. The CDR3 is made up of 15 amino acids. The CDR3 region is CASSEPDSSYNEQFF. DNA of the CDR3: TGTGCCAGCAGCGAGCCGGACAGCTCCTACAATGAGCAGTTCTTC.

This clone was detected only a few times. V is TRBV4-3 and J is TRBJ1-4, with 7 nucleotides matching TRBD1. This CDR3 spans 16 amino acids. V gave up 0 bases and J gave up 4 bases; unmatched junction bases: 5. Germline CDR1 and CDR2: LGHNA and YSLEER. CDR3 in amino acids: CASSQEIPGGNEKLFF. CDR3 nucleotide sequence: TGCGCCAGCAGCCAAGAGATCCCAGGGGGTAATGAAAAACTGTTTTTT.

The chain is built from TRBV5-1 and TRBJ2-7, with D possibly TRBD2 on 5 matching bases. V lost 0 bases and J lost 5, with 12 bases in between. Per the germline V gene, CDR1 is SGHRS and CDR2 is YFSETQ. This CDR3 contains 14 residues. The CDR3 is CASSLALSGDEQYF. The CDR3 DNA sequence: TGCGCCAGCAGCTTGGCCTTAAGCGGCGACGAGCAGTACTTC.

This chain uses TRBV7-2 with TRBJ2-7; 11 nucleotides match TRBD2. Germline CDR1 SGHTA, CDR2 FQGNSA. J gave up 4 bases and V 1 base, and 3 bases lay outside the gene matches. The CDR3 loop spans 15 amino acids. The CDR3 coding sequence is TGTGCCAGCAGCTTAGTACTAGCGGGAGATTACGAGCAGTACTTC. It encodes CASSLVLAGDYEQYF.

The CDR3, as DNA: TGTGCCAGCAGTGGGTCAAGCGGGAGGGCCAAGTACAATGAGCAGTTCTTC. It translates to CASSGSSGRAKYNEQFF. This chain connects TRBV2 to TRBJ2-1, with TRBD2 matching over 10 bases. The CDR3 is made up of 17 amino acids. Germline V gene sequence: CDR1 SNHLY, CDR2 FYNNEI. With 4 bases clipped from V and 4 bases from J, the junction kept 10 bases outside the gene matches.

J is TRBJ2-5 and V is TRBV28, with 10 bases aligning to TRBD2. The V segment lost 6 bases and the J segment 5 bases; nucleotides outside the gene matches: 9. Germline V gene lookup returns CDR1 MDHEN and CDR2 SYDVKM. The CDR3 extends over 15 amino acids. The CDR3 reads CASSSAGGPLETQYF. The CDR3 nucleotides are TGTGCCAGCAGCTCAGCGGGAGGGCCATTGGAGACCCAGTACTTC.

This clone was seen only a few times. The V and J genes are TRBV30 and TRBJ2-5, with a tentative D call TRBD2 (6 bases). The better agreement between TRBJ2-7 and the DNA end casts doubt on the J call. The CDR3 runs to 15 residues. Germline values: CDR1 GTSNPN, CDR2 SVGIG (reference sequence). Here the CDR3 reads CAWDSKIAENYEQYF. For the CDR3, the DNA is TGTGCCTGGGACAGCAAAATAGCGGAGAACTACGAGCAGTACTTC.

V usage is TRBV27 and J usage is TRBJ2-7; TRBD1 aligns across 9 bases. Germline V CDR1 and CDR2: MNHEY, SMNVEV (reference sequence). The CDR3 is 19 residues long. After removal of 4 bases from V and 3 bases from J, the junction contained 19 bases not matched to a gene. CDR3 sequence reads: CASSSQAWDRERFDYEQYF. The CDR3 DNA reads TGTGCCAGCAGTTCGCAAGCCTGGGACAGGGAACGGTTCGACTACGAGCAGTACTTC.

This clone was counted between two and nine times. The J gene is TRBJ2-5, the V gene TRBV6-5, with D maybe TRBD1 (6 bases). Germline V gene sequence: CDR1 MNHEY, CDR2 SVGAGI. The CDR3 covers 13 residues. Between the trimmed V and J ends, which lost 5 bases and 2 bases, there was a span of 9 bases. For the CDR3, the DNA is TGTGCCAGCAGTCAACAGGGTCAAGAGACCCAGTACTTC. Amino acid sequence: CASSQQGQETQYF.

The chain couples TRBV2 to TRBJ2-2; 8 bases fit TRBD1. The CDR3 is 16 amino acids. J was trimmed by 0 bases and V by 6 bases; bases with no gene match: 6. Germline CDR1 is SNHLY and CDR2 is FYNNEI. The CDR3 DNA reads TGTGCCAGCAGCCGACAGGGGTCGGCGAACACCGGGGAGCTGTTTTTT. This codes for CASSRQGSANTGELFF.

In this sample, this clone turned up a few times. J is TRBJ2-1 and V is TRBV7-3; 8 bases fit TRBD2. Germline V CDR1 and CDR2: SGHTA, FQGTGA. The CDR3 contains 16 residues. Germline trimming cut 1 base from V and 4 bases from J; bases unmatched to any gene: 6. The CDR3 loop reads CASSLNQRELYNEQFF. DNA of the CDR3: TGTGCCAGCAGCTTAAATCAGCGGGAGTTGTACAATGAGCAGTTCTTC. The entire variable domain, with the rest obtained from reference TRBV7-3 and TRBJ2-1, is as follows: GAGVSQTPSNKVTEKGKYVELRCDPISGHTALYWYRQSLGQGPEFLIYFQGTGAADDSGLPNDRFFAVRPEGSVSTLKIQRTERGDSAVYLCASSLNQRELYNEQFFGPGTRLTVL.

V gene TRBV5-6 combines with J gene TRBJ2-1; the D is unclear. In germline, CDR1 is SGHDT, CDR2 YYEEEE. CDR3 size: 12 residues. Trimming stripped 1 base from V and 8 bases from J, with 7 bases between. The CDR3 region has the DNA TGTGCCAGCAGCTTGAAGAGTCATGAGCAGTTCTTC. Its translation: CASSLKSHEQFF. Combining the CDR3 with reference TRBV5-6 and TRBJ2-1 gives the whole variable domain DAGVTQSPTHLIKTRGQQVTLRCSPKSGHDTVSWYQQALGQGPQFIFQYYEEEERQRGNFPDRFSGHQFPNYSSELNVNALLLGDSALYLCASSLKSHEQFFGPGTRLTVL.

This clone appeared a single time. V usage is TRBV9 and J usage is TRBJ2-3; 7 bases are shared with TRBD1. Germline V gives CDR1 SGDLS, CDR2 YYNGEE. Trimming cost V 0 bases and J 2 bases; bases outside gene matches: 3. This CDR3 has 15 amino acids. The CDR3 protein is CASSVGGQFTDTQYF. CDR3 DNA sequence: TGTGCCAGCAGCGTAGGGGGACAGTTCACAGATACGCAGTATTTT.

The V and J genes are TRBV5-6 and TRBJ1-2, with D possibly TRBD1 on 5 matching bases. The germline V gene has CDR1 SGHDT and CDR2 YYEEEE. V was pared by 3 bases and J by 7 bases, with 10 bases between. This CDR3 has 12 amino acids. The CDR3 nucleotides read TGTGCCAGCAGCTATGACAGTTTTGGCTACACCTTC. Translated, it gives CASSYDSFGYTF.

This clone was seen more than once but under ten times. The chain is built from TRBV4-3 and TRBJ2-3, with D possibly matching TRBD2 (7 bases). The CDR3 is 16 residues long. The germline V gene has CDR1 LGHNA and CDR2 YSLEER. Trimming cost V 1 base and J 6 bases, with 17 bases left between them. The CDR3 DNA reads as TGCGCCAGCAGCCAAGGGACAGCGGGAATGGGGGATACGCAGTATTTT. It encodes CASSQGTAGMGDTQYF.

This sequence joins TRBV11-2 and TRBJ1-1; possible D gene TRBD1, 6 bases. CDR1 is SGHAT and CDR2 is FQNNGV in the germline V gene. The ends were cut back, 7 bases at V and 4 bases at J, with 19 bases in the middle. The CDR3 extends over 15 amino acids. This chain's CDR3 is CASNKLTGTGTEAFF. In DNA, the CDR3 is TGTGCCAGCAACAAACTCACAGGGACCGGCACTGAAGCTTTCTTT.

The chain joins TRBV11-2 to TRBJ2-7; TRBD1 matches at 9 bases. Germline V gene sequence: CDR1 SGHAT, CDR2 FQNNGV. The CDR3 has 14 residues. V was clipped by 8 bases and J by 6 bases; unmatched bases: 11. The CDR3 spells CASVPGQGLVEQYF. CDR3 nucleotides: TGTGCCAGCGTGCCGGGACAGGGACTGGTCGAGCAGTACTTC.

The chain joins TRBV6-6 to TRBJ1-4; D is unresolved. The CDR3 consists of 14 residues. CDR1 and CDR2 (germline): MNHNY, SVGAGI (reference sequence). Trimming stripped 5 bases from V and 7 bases from J, with 14 bases between. Written as DNA, the CDR3 is TGTGCCAGCAGTCCCGGGCCGGGGATTGAAAAACTGTTTTTT. Protein product: CASSPGPGIEKLFF.

This chain joins TRBV4-3 and TRBJ1-2, with 7 bases aligning to TRBD1. The junction had 8 bases not matched to a gene; V was cut back by 4 bases and J by 0 bases. Germline V gene lookup returns CDR1 LGHNA and CDR2 YSLEER. The CDR3 extends over 16 amino acids. CDR3: CASSRNRGVANYGYTF. CDR3 DNA: TGCGCCAGCAGCCGCAACAGGGGAGTCGCTAACTATGGCTACACCTTC.